These 11 T cell receptor beta chains were sequenced from one sample in a study of blood T cell repertoires in COVID-19. TCRdb's copy holds only in-frame clones and misses some; the assay was immunoSEQ multiplex PCR. The sample consists of more than 80,000 clones, about four fifths of them appearing once. Sequenced material: peripheral blood. These receptors all stem from a woman of 80 years or more with active or convalescent COVID-19.

The rearrangement joins TRBV5-3 to TRBJ2-2; 8 nucleotides agree with TRBD2. TRBV5-3 is annotated as an ORF whose role is uncertain. The CDR3 runs to 20 residues. Trimming cost V 2 bases and J 0 bases; bases outside gene matches: 15. CDR3 amino acids: CARSLSSLQRGNTNTGELFF. CDR3 nucleotide sequence: TGTGCCAGAAGCTTATCCTCCCTGCAGCGGGGGAACACGAACACCGGGGAGCTGTTTTTT.

This clone turned up a few times. This chain connects TRBV7-9 to TRBJ2-7; TRBD1 aligns across 7 bases. The V gene's germline CDR1 is SEHNR and CDR2 FQNEAQ (reference sequence). The J segment lost 3 bases and the V segment lost 5 bases, leaving 1 base of the junction unmatched. The CDR3 has 12 residues. The CDR3 DNA reads as TGTGCCAGCAGCCAGGGGGTCTACGAGCAGTACTTC. Amino acids: CASSQGVYEQYF.

The chain employs TRBV10-3 and TRBJ2-7; the D is unclear. V lost 3 bases and J 6 bases, leaving 15 bases between the germline ends. The CDR3 contains 14 residues. Germline V CDR1 and CDR2: ENHRY, SYGVKD. The CDR3, as DNA: TGTGCCATCAGTGACCCAGGATTCCCTCGCGAGCAGTACTTC. It translates to CAISDPGFPREQYF.

J is TRBJ2-1 and V is TRBV2; the D gene is possibly TRBD2 (6 bases). Trimming took off 0 bases at V and 8 bases at J, with 8 bases between the two ends. Germline CDR1 SNHLY, CDR2 FYNNEI. The CDR3 loop spans 13 amino acids. The DNA for the CDR3 is TGTGCCAGCAGTGAAGCAAGGAGGGATGAGCAGTTCTTC. Its protein product is CASSEARRDEQFF.

V gene TRBV29-1 combines with J gene TRBJ1-5, with 8 bases aligning to TRBD1. The CDR3 covers 12 residues. Germline CDR1 and CDR2: SQVTM and ANQGSEA. The V gene end was trimmed by 4 bases and the J gene end by 10 bases; junction bases not matched to a gene: 6. The CDR3 loop reads CSVGDRQGPQHF. In DNA form, the CDR3 reads TGCAGCGTTGGGGACAGGCAGGGTCCCCAGCATTTT.

The chain joins TRBV3-1 (or the pseudogene TRBV3-2) to TRBJ1-6, with D uncertain. Deletions cut 2 bases from V and 4 bases from J, with 6 bases between. The CDR3 spans 14 residues. CDR1 is LGHDT, CDR2 YNNKEL, per germline (reference sequence). CDR3 in DNA: TGTGCCAGCAGCCAAACAGTATATAATTCACCCCTCCACTTT. Amino acids: CASSQTVYNSPLHF.

This clone was observed once. The chain employs TRBV2 and TRBJ2-2; D unclear. CDR1 and CDR2 (germline): SNHLY, FYNNEI. The ends were cut back, 2 bases at V and 1 base at J, with 11 bases in the middle. The CDR3 covers 16 residues. CDR3 nucleotides: TGTGCCAGCAGTGAATCTCGGGTCGGGAACACCGGGGAGCTGTTTTTT. It codes for CASSESRVGNTGELFF.

The V call is TRBV18, the J call TRBJ2-3; no definite D call. In germline, CDR1 is KGHSH, CDR2 LQKENI. The V end was cut by 2 bases, the J end by 6 bases, with 12 bases between. CDR3 length equals 14 residues. The CDR3 here is CASSPIWAGDTQYF. As DNA, the CDR3 is TGTGCCAGCTCACCAATTTGGGCAGGCGATACGCAGTATTTT. The whole variable domain, filled in from reference TRBV18 and TRBJ2-3, reads NAGVMQNPRHLVRRRGQEARLRCSPMKGHSHVYWYRQLPEEGLKFMVYLQKENIIDESGMPKERFSAEFPKEGPSILRIQQVVRGDSAAYFCASSPIWAGDTQYFGPGTRLTVL.

This clone was seen once. The CDR3 here is CASSSFGGQESTDTQYF. DNA of the CDR3: TGTGCCAGCAGTTCATTCGGGGGACAGGAGAGCACAGATACGCAGTATTTT. The chain joins TRBV27 to TRBJ2-3; 8 nucleotides match TRBD1. The CDR3 is 17 residues long. V dropped 4 bases and J dropped 0; count of bases not matched to a gene: 9. The germline CDR1 and CDR2 sequences are MNHEY and SMNVEV (reference sequence).

This clone was picked up one time. V is TRBV6-2 or TRBV6-3 and J is TRBJ2-3; 12 bases line up with TRBD2. This CDR3 has 15 amino acids. V lost 6 bases to trimming and J lost 5 bases; unmatched junction nucleotides: 6. Germline V gene lookup returns CDR1 MNHEY and CDR2 SVGEGT. CDR3 protein: CASSLLAGGGDTQYF. The CDR3 bases are TGTGCCAGCAGCCTTCTAGCGGGGGGGGGAGATACGCAGTATTTT.

This clone is a singleton in its sample. V and J are TRBV20-1 and TRBJ1-2; 7 positions match TRBD1. CDR1 and CDR2 from the germline V gene are DFQATT and SNEGSKA (reference sequence). The CDR3 spans 10 residues. V shed 4 bases and J 12 bases; nucleotides not matched to a gene: 5. CDR3 sequence (DNA): TGCAGTGCTACCCGGGACAGCAACACCTTC. It is translated as CSATRDSNTF.